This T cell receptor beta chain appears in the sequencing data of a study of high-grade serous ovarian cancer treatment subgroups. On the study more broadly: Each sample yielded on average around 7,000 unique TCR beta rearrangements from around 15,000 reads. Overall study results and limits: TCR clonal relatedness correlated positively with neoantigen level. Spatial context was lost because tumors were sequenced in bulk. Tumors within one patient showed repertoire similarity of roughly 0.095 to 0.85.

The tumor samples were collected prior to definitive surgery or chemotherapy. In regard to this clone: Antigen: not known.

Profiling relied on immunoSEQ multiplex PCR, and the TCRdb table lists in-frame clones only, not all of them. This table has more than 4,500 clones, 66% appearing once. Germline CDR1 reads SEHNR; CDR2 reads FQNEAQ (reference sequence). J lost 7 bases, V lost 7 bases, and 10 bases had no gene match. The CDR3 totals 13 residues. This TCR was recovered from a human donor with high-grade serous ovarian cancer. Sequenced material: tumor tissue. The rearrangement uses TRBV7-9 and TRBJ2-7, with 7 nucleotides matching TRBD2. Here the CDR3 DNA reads TGTGCCAGCATCCCCACCGCGGGGGAGGAGCAGTACTTC. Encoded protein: CASIPTAGEEQYF.